The rows below give T cell receptor beta chains drawn from one sample of a study of metastatic and nonmetastatic thyroid tumors. TCRdb re-called the PCR reads through MiXCR. Here the sample spans roughly 25,000 clones, approximately 24% being singletons. Material for sequencing was tumor tissue. These receptors were collected from a male donor with papillary thyroid cancer or a benign thyroid nodule (not recorded which). Some clones in this sample may be carry-over from other donors' samples. Both conserved end residues are part of each CDR3. D genes are given only for firm matches. Part of the rows lack a size; the others show once, few, many or a class for expanded clones.

d_gene | j_gene | abundance | v_gene | CDR3nt | CDR3aa
- | TRBJ2-3 | many | TRBV9 | TGTGCCAGCAGCGCCGAGCGCACAGATACGCAGTATTTT | CASSAERTDTQYF
- | TRBJ2-3 | many | TRBV10-2 | TGCGCCAGCAGTGCATTAAAAGCGATCGGGGATACGCAGTATTTT | CASSALKAIGDTQYF
- | TRBJ1-2 | many | TRBV7-9 | TGTGCCAGCACCACCGGGTCCGTAAACTATGGCTACACCTTC | CASTTGSVNYGYTF
- | TRBJ1-3 | many | TRBV12-3/TRBV12-4 | TGTGCCAGCACCCCAGTCGGGGGGCTGGCTGGAAACACCATATATTTT | CASTPVGGLAGNTIYF
- | TRBJ1-2 | - | TRBV20-1 | TGCAGTGCTAGAGATCACGGGGGGCGGGTAACCTATGGCTACGCCTTC | CSARDHGGRVTYGYAF
- | TRBJ2-7 | many | TRBV20-1 | TGCAGTGCTAGAGAAGGTGGTAGTCCCGAGCAGTACTTC | CSAREGGSPEQYF
- | TRBJ2-6 | many | TRBV4-3 | TGCGCCAGCAGCCCGACAGGTCCCCTCTCTGGGGCCAACGTCCTGACTTTC | CASSPTGPLSGANVLTF
TRBD2 | TRBJ2-7 | - | TRBV20-1 | TGCAGTGCTAGACCGGCTAGCGGGCGCGTAGGATACGAGCAGTACTTC | CSARPASGRVGYEQYF
- | TRBJ2-5 | many | TRBV20-1 | TGCAGTGCTCGCAGACAGGAAGAGACCCAGTACTTC | CSARRQEETQYF
- | TRBJ2-2 | many | TRBV7-9 | TGTGCCAGCACACACACGGGTCAGGGGGAGCTGTTTTTT | CASTHTGQGELFF
TRBD1 | TRBJ1-2 | few | TRBV24-1 | TGTGCCACCAGTGAAACCGGGACAGCTAACTATGGCTACACCTTC | CATSETGTANYGYTF
TRBD1 | TRBJ2-3 | many | TRBV28 | TGTGCCAGCAGTCGGCCGGGACAGTGGTACACAGATACGCAGTATTTT | CASSRPGQWYTDTQYF
TRBD2 | TRBJ2-1 | - | TRBV6-1 | TGTGCCAGCAGTGAAGTGTATAGCGGGAGTTCCGGTGAGCAGTTCTTC | CASSEVYSGSSGEQFF
- | TRBJ1-6 | - | TRBV20-1 | TGCAGTGCCCTAACAACAGGGAATTCACCCCTCCACTTT | CSALTTGNSPLHF
- | TRBJ1-4 | many | TRBV18 | TGTGCCAGCTCACCGCAGAGAGGGGCCACTAATGAAAAACTGTTTTTT | CASSPQRGATNEKLFF
TRBD1 | TRBJ1-2 | - | TRBV7-2 | TGTGCCAGCAGCCTGGACAGGGGGGGGAACTATGGCTACACCTTC | CASSLDRGGNYGYTF
TRBD1 | TRBJ2-1 | - | TRBV28 | TGTGGAAGCGCACCGCGGACAGGGTGGGATGAGCAGTTCTTC | CGSAPRTGWDEQFF
- | TRBJ2-7 | large | TRBV28 | TGTGCCAGCAGGCCCGCGGGATTCTACGAGCAGTACTTC | CASRPAGFYEQYF
- | TRBJ1-1 | many | TRBV4-2 | TGTGCCAGCAGCCAAGGGGGGGGTCTTGAAGCTTTCTTT | CASSQGGGLEAFF
- | TRBJ2-1 | many | TRBV11-3 | TGTGCCAGCAGCCCGGGGACCCCCAATGAGCAGTTCTTC | CASSPGTPNEQFF
TRBD1 | TRBJ2-6 | many | TRBV30 | TGTGCCTGGGGACAGGGTGGGGCCAACGTCCTGACTTTC | CAWGQGGANVLTF
TRBD1 | TRBJ2-7 | many | TRBV19 | TGTGCCAGTAGTCCCTCGGACAGGGGGCTCTACGAGCAGTACTTC | CASSPSDRGLYEQYF
- | TRBJ2-7 | many | TRBV2 | TGTGCCAGCAGCGAAGACAGACTCCGCTACGAGCAGTACTTC | CASSEDRLRYEQYF
- | TRBJ1-2 | many | TRBV20-1 | TGCAGTGCTAAGACAGAATTAGCTAACTATGGCTACACCTTC | CSAKTELANYGYTF
- | TRBJ1-1 | medium-sized | TRBV6-1 | TGTGCCAGCAGTGAAGCTGGGACGGCGTCTGAAGCTTTCTTT | CASSEAGTASEAFF
- | TRBJ2-2 | many | TRBV25-1 | TGTGCCAGCAGTGAGGGGCCGGCGAACACCGGGGAGCTGTTTTTT | CASSEGPANTGELFF
- | TRBJ2-5 | many | TRBV11-2 | TGTGCCAGCAGCTTAGGGGGGAGCGAGACCCAGTACTTC | CASSLGGSETQYF
TRBD2 | TRBJ2-7 | many | TRBV11-1 | TGTGCCAGCAGCTTATTTGGACTAGCGGGAACCTACGAGCAGTACTTC | CASSLFGLAGTYEQYF
TRBD2 | TRBJ2-2 | many | TRBV6-1 | TGTGCCAGCAGGACTAGCGGGCTGAACACCGGGGAGCTGTTTTTT | CASRTSGLNTGELFF
- | TRBJ1-6 | many | TRBV27 | TGTGCCAGCAGTTTATCGGCCCTCGGGAATTCACCCCTCCACTTT | CASSLSALGNSPLHF
- | TRBJ1-6 | once | TRBV5-1 | TGCGCCAGCAGCTTGGGTCCTGGACAGCGGAATTCACCCCTCCACTTT | CASSLGPGQRNSPLHF
TRBD1 | TRBJ1-4 | many | TRBV28 | TGTGCCAGCAGTAGCGGACAGGGAGGTGAAAAACTGTTTTTT | CASSSGQGGEKLFF
TRBD1 | TRBJ2-4 | - | TRBV20-1 | TGCAGTGCCTCGAGTGGACAGGGGGCGAACATTCAGTATTTC | CSASSGQGANIQYF
- | TRBJ2-1 | many | TRBV19 | TGTGCCAGTAGTATAGGGGACAATGAGCAGTTCTTC | CASSIGDNEQFF
TRBD1 | TRBJ1-1 | - | TRBV27 | TGTGCCAGCAGGGTAACAGGGGGCGGGATGAACACTGAAGCTTTCTTT | CASRVTGGGMNTEAFF
- | TRBJ2-3 | many | TRBV11-2 | TGTGCCAGCAGCTTAAGAGGGCCCAGCGGTACAGATACGCAGTATTTT | CASSLRGPSGTDTQYF
TRBD1 | TRBJ1-4 | - | TRBV11-2 | TGTGCCAGCAGCTTAGGAGCCGGGACAGGTTTTGAAAAACTGTTTTTT | CASSLGAGTGFEKLFF
- | TRBJ2-2 | - | TRBV6-4 | TGTGCCAGCAGGATAGCAGAGAACACCGGGGAGCTGTTTTTT | CASRIAENTGELFF
TRBD1 | TRBJ2-6 | - | TRBV10-3 | TGTGCCATCAGTGAGTCAGGGGGCTCTGGGTCCAACGTACTGACTTTC | CAISESGGSGSNVLTF
- | TRBJ2-1 | few | TRBV20-1 | TGCAGTGCTTTCCGGGGGGCGTACAATGAGCAGTTCTTC | CSAFRGAYNEQFF